The 12 T cell receptor beta chains listed next were all sequenced from one sample in a study of T-cell memory formation after mild COVID-19. From the 5' RACE reads, TCRdb called clonotypes with MiXCR, one entry per CDR3 protein. The sample consists of 300,000 to 350,000 distinct CDR3 sequences, 14% of them appearing once. Sequencing used PBMCs or a T cell subset sorted from them (not recorded which). Source of these receptors: a man aged 18 to 29 who had mild COVID-19 (a few samples of this study predate the infection). Cell type and time point are not known.

In its sample, this clonotype was seen a few times. The chain couples TRBV24-1 to TRBJ2-3; D not certain. CDR3 length equals 13 residues. The V gene lost 3 bases and the J gene lost 2 bases, with 5 bases spanning the gap. The germline V gene has CDR1 KGHDR and CDR2 SFDVKD. CDR3 sequence: CATSDPSTDTQYF. CDR3 coding DNA: TGTGCCACCAGTGATCCTTCCACAGATACGCAGTATTTT.

This clonotype has a count of ten or more. CDR3 bases: TGCAGTGCTAGAGATCTGAGGTCCCCCAATGAGCAGTTCTTC. It codes for CSARDLRSPNEQFF. This chain connects TRBV20-1 to TRBJ2-1; D unresolved. This CDR3 region has 14 residues. Trimming removed 0 bases from V and 6 bases from J, with 12 bases in between. Germline assignment: CDR1 DFQATT and CDR2 SNEGSKA (reference sequence).

This clonotype was counted many times. The chain carries TRBV7-6 and TRBJ2-1; D perhaps matches TRBD1 (6 bases). Germline-derived CDR1 and CDR2 are SGHVS and FNYEAQ. V was pared by 7 bases and J by 1 base, with 17 bases between. The CDR3 has 16 amino acids. For the CDR3, the DNA is TGTGCCAGCACCCAACAGGGCTATGCTTCCTACAATGAGCAGTTCTTC. Protein sequence: CASTQQGYASYNEQFF.

This clonotype was counted at least ten times. The chain joins TRBV5-1 to TRBJ1-1; 11 bases are shared with TRBD1. CDR1 and CDR2 (germline): SGHRS, YFSETQ. The trim removed 0 bases at V and 7 bases at J, leaving 5 bases unmatched. The CDR3 loop spans 15 amino acids. CDR3 sequence reads: CASSLAGGTGGEAFF. CDR3 nucleotide sequence: TGCGCCAGCAGCTTGGCCGGGGGGACAGGGGGTGAAGCTTTCTTT.

This clonotype was found a few times. The chain employs TRBV20-1 and TRBJ1-2; the D is unclear. The CDR3 length is 15 residues. Trimming took 2 bases from V and 3 from J, leaving 16 bases between them. From germline, CDR1 is DFQATT and CDR2 SNEGSKA (reference sequence). The CDR3 sequence: CSARPRADEYYGYTF. Written as DNA, the CDR3 is TGCAGTGCTAGACCCCGGGCGGACGAATACTATGGCTACACCTTC.

This chain connects TRBV5-1 to TRBJ2-5; 12 positions match TRBD2. This CDR3 is built from 21 residues. Germline V gene data show CDR1 as SGHRS and CDR2 as YFSETQ. The trim removed 4 bases at V and 4 bases at J, leaving 23 bases unmatched. CDR3 DNA sequence: TGCGCCAGCAGCCGTTCCCACCCATCCCTAGCGGGGGGGCGGGTTCGAGAGACCCAGTACTTC. This codes for CASSRSHPSLAGGRVRETQYF.

The rearrangement links TRBV4-2 to TRBJ1-2, with D possibly being TRBD1 (5 bases). Germline values: CDR1 LGHNA, CDR2 YNFKEQ. Trimming left V 1 base short and J 4 bases short, with 16 bases between. The CDR3 consists of 16 residues. The CDR3 DNA is TGTGCCAGCAGCCAAGGGAGGACAACGTCAGCCTATGGCTACACCTTC. This translates into CASSQGRTTSAYGYTF.

This clonotype was seen at least ten times. The J gene is TRBJ2-7, the V gene TRBV7-2; 10 bases fit TRBD2. The V gene's germline CDR1 is SGHTA and CDR2 FQGNSA. The CDR3 covers 16 residues. The ends lost 4 bases at V and 3 bases at J; junction bases unmatched: 9. Written as DNA, the CDR3 is TGTGCCAGCAGCTCCTTAGCGGGGGGCTGGGACTACGAGCAGTACTTC. Protein product: CASSSLAGGWDYEQYF.

The rearrangement joins TRBV12-3 or TRBV12-4 to TRBJ1-5; D gene unclear. The CDR3 extends over 11 amino acids. V was cut by 4 bases and J by 9 bases, with 7 bases left in between. CDR3: CASSSMGPQHF. The DNA of the CDR3 is TGTGCCAGCAGTTCAATGGGGCCCCAGCATTTT.

This clonotype was observed a few times. This chain links TRBV7-2 with TRBJ2-2, with TRBD1 matching 8 bases. With 8 bases clipped from V and 1 base from J, the junction kept 12 bases outside the gene matches. CDR3 size: 17 residues. CDR1 is SGHTA and CDR2 is FQGNSA in the germline V gene. The CDR3 DNA follows: TGTGCCAGCGCTGCTCAGGGGGCTATGATGAACACCGGGGAGCTGTTTTTT. Translated: CASAAQGAMMNTGELFF.

The rearrangement links TRBV4-2 to TRBJ2-5, with 8 bases identical to TRBD1. CDR3 length: 13 amino acids. The V segment lost 5 bases and the J segment 5 bases; nucleotides outside the gene matches: 4. The germline CDR1 and CDR2 sequences are LGHNA and YNFKEQ. The CDR3, as DNA: TGTGCCAGCAGCTCGAGACAGGGGGAGACCCAGTACTTC. Protein product: CASSSRQGETQYF.

The chain has TRBV7-9 and TRBJ2-3, with TRBD2 identical over 11 bases. V gave up 5 bases and J gave up 3 bases; unmatched junction bases: 13. The germline CDR1 and CDR2 sequences are SEHNR and FQNEAQ (reference sequence). The CDR3 sequence is 18 residues long. CDR3 loop: CASSRGSGGAPGTDTQYF. The DNA for the CDR3 is TGTGCCAGCAGCCGCGGTAGCGGGGGGGCCCCCGGGACAGATACGCAGTATTTT.